The 3 T cell receptor beta chains below come from one sample, sequenced in a study of blood T cell repertoires in COVID-19. Assay used: immunoSEQ multiplex PCR; TCRdb lists only in-frame clones, some missing. The data hold around 300,000 clones, with approximately 90% observed a single time. The specimen sequenced was peripheral blood. The origin of the receptors is a man between 18 and 29 years old with active or convalescent COVID-19.

The rearrangement joins TRBV12-3 or TRBV12-4 to TRBJ1-2; tentative D call: TRBD1 (6 bases). CDR3 size: 13 residues. Trimming removed 3 bases from V and 3 bases from J, with 8 bases in between. The CDR3 is CASSFGTHYGYTF. The CDR3 DNA reads TGTGCCAGCAGTTTTGGGACACACTATGGCTACACCTTC.

This sequence joins TRBV10-3 and TRBJ1-6, with D tentatively TRBD1 (5 bases). Trimming stripped 7 bases from V and 7 bases from J, with 11 bases between. CDR1 and CDR2 (germline): ENHRY, SYGVKD. This CDR3 has 13 residues. CDR3 region: CAIKSDTNSPLHF. DNA of the CDR3: TGTGCCATCAAGTCGGACACAAATTCACCCCTCCACTTT.

The V gene is TRBV7-2, the J gene TRBJ2-7; 7 bases are shared with TRBD1. CDR1 is SGHTA and CDR2 is FQGNSA in the germline V gene. The CDR3 is made up of 14 amino acids. J gave up 1 base and V 6 bases, and 6 bases lay outside the gene matches. The CDR3 loop reads CASRSGQVSYEQYF. For the CDR3, the DNA is TGTGCCAGCAGAAGTGGACAGGTTTCCTACGAGCAGTACTTC. Looking up the rest from reference TRBV7-2 and TRBJ2-7 gives the full variable domain: GAGVSQSPSNKVTEKGKDVELRCDPISGHTALYWYRQSLGQGLEFLIYFQGNSAPDKSGLPSDRFSAERTGGSVSTLTIQRTQQEDSAVYLCASRSGQVSYEQYFGPGTRLTVT.